The clone carrying this TCR beta chain was picked up many times. Its antigen is unidentified. TCRdb reprocessed the 5' RACE reads via MiXCR and lists one record per CDR3 protein. Of roughly 500,000 distinct CDR3 sequences in the sample, about 19% were seen once. This entry comes from a study of T cells after yellow fever vaccination. Study-wide findings and caveats: Clonotypes shared by both compartments, CD4 and CD8, made up a small share.

CDR1 SEHNR and CDR2 FQNEAQ come from the germline V gene (reference sequence). This CDR3 has 12 residues. Between the trimmed V and J ends, which lost 5 bases and 12 bases, there was a span of 14 bases. The chain links TRBV7-9 to TRBJ2-1, with D perhaps matching TRBD1 (5 bases). The specimen was PBMCs, collected 15 days after the yellow fever booster vaccination. The receptor was derived from a man aged 30-40 years who received the YFV17D yellow fever vaccine. As DNA, the CDR3 is TGTGCCAGCAGCCCTCAGGGTTGGGTGCAGTTCTTC. Encoded protein: CASSPQGWVQFF.